These T cell receptor beta chains were read from a single sample in a study of tumor-infiltrating lymphocytes in primary liver carcinoma. TCRdb ran MiXCR on the multiplex PCR reads and lists one entry per CDR3 protein. The data show approximately 300,000 distinct CDR3 sequences, 50% to 70% seen once. The sample taken for sequencing was peripheral blood. These receptors were obtained from a middle-aged man with primary liver carcinoma and hepatitis B virus infection. Each CDR3 is given with its conserved first and last residue. A D gene is named only where the DNA matches it firmly. Size is stated for part of the rows, as once, few or many counts, or as a class when the clone is expanded.

J gene | CDR3 length | D gene | V gene | clone size | CDR3 protein | CDR3 DNA
TRBJ1-5 | 16 | . | TRBV15 | . | CATSRRIQGTNQPQHF | TGTGCCACCAGCAGACGGATACAGGGAACGAATCAGCCCCAGCATTTC
TRBJ2-2 | 13 | . | TRBV7-9 | . | CDSSLVGDGELFF | TGTGACAGCAGCCTAGTGGGGGACGGGGAACTGTTTTTT
TRBJ2-7 | 14 | TRBD1 | TRBV4-3 | many | CASSQEDRGYEQYF | TGCGCCAGCAGCCAAGAGGACAGGGGATACGAGCAGTACTTC
TRBJ2-5 | 13 | . | TRBV29-1 | once | CSGSVGAGGTQYF | TGCAGCGGTTCAGTTGGGGCTGGGGGGACCCAGTACTTC
TRBJ2-2 | 16 | TRBD2 | TRBV6-5 | . | CASSYSPGLAAWELFF | TGTGCCAGCAGTTATTCCCCGGGACTAGCAGCCTGGGAGCTGTTTTTT
TRBJ1-1 | 13 | . | TRBV6-6 | . | CASSSGWITEAFF | TGTGCCAGCAGTTCAGGATGGATAACAGAAGCTTTCTTC
TRBJ1-1 | 13 | . | TRBV18 | . | CASSPYRWAETFF | TGTGCCAGCTCACCATATCGGTGGGCTGAAACTTTCTTT
TRBJ2-1 | 16 | . | TRBV2 | . | CASRSRIGFLENEQFF | TGTGCCAGCAGGTCCCGGATAGGGTTTTTAGAAAATGAGCAGTTCTTC
TRBJ1-2 | 16 | . | TRBV4-2 | many | CASSQDRGAGNYGYTF | TGTGCCAGCAGCCAAGATCGTGGGGCAGGGAACTATGGCTACACCTTC
TRBJ2-7 | 14 | . | TRBV6-1 | many | CASSEAGQSYEQYF | TGTGCCAGCAGTGAAGCCGGCCAGTCATACGAGCAGTACTTC
TRBJ1-5 | 15 | . | TRBV6-2/TRBV6-3 | . | CASTNGGGDHQPQHF | TGTGCCAGCACCAACGGGGGAGGTGACCATCAGCCCCAGCATTTT
TRBJ2-3 | 14 | . | TRBV13 | . | CASSSLVRADTQYF | TGTGCCAGCAGCTCACTAGTCAGGGCAGATACGCAGTATTTT
TRBJ1-6 | 14 | TRBD1 | TRBV7-8 | . | CASSFRGPDSPLHF | TGTGCCAGCAGCTTCAGGGGGCCCGATTCACCCCTCCACTTT
TRBJ2-3 | 13 | . | TRBV11-1 | once | CANSLTTAHTQYF | TGTGCCAACAGCCTCACGACTGCCCATACGCAGTATTTT
TRBJ2-7 | 17 | TRBD2 | TRBV10-3 | . | CAISGVSGTSEAGERYF | TGTGCCATCAGTGGGGTCTCCGGGACTAGCGAGGCGGGCGAGCGGTACTTC
TRBJ1-1 | 15 | . | TRBV4-3 | . | CASSQEPKGNTEAFF | TGCGCCAGCAGCCAAGAACCGAAGGGGAACACTGAAGCTTTCTTT
TRBJ2-1 | 16 | . | TRBV29-1 | . | CSVEDLRGWGDNEQFF | TGCAGTGTTGAAGATTTGAGGGGCTGGGGGGACAATGAGCAGTTCTTC
TRBJ2-5 | 15 | . | TRBV5-1 | . | CASSLAQEPLGTQYF | TGTGCCAGCAGCTTGGCACAGGAGCCTCTCGGGACCCAGTACTTC
TRBJ1-5 | 16 | . | TRBV6-6 | . | CANSLDASSPNQPQHF | TGTGCCAACAGCTTGGATGCGAGCAGCCCCAATCAGCCCCAGCATTTT
TRBJ2-4 | 15 | TRBD2 | TRBV29-1 | many | CSATPGGEAKNIQYF | TGCAGCGCCACCCCGGGGGGGGAAGCCAAAAACATTCAGTACTTC
TRBJ2-7 | 14 | . | TRBV4-2 | . | CASSREGSNYEQYF | TGTGCCAGCAGCCGAGAAGGGTCCAACTACGAGCAGTACTTC
TRBJ1-6 | 16 | . | TRBV11-2 | many | CASSLTFGGRESPLHF | TGTGCCAGCAGCTTAACGTTCGGGGGGCGTGAATCACCCCTCCACTTT
TRBJ1-1 | 15 | TRBD1 | TRBV6-1 | . | CASRDQDRLGAEAFF | TGTGCCAGCAGAGACCAGGACAGGCTGGGCGCTGAAGCTTTCTTT
TRBJ1-1 | 14 | . | TRBV18 | . | CASPPPTPGTEAFF | TGTGCCAGCCCACCTCCGACTCCTGGGACTGAAGCTTTCTTT
TRBJ1-3 | 18 | . | TRBV7-9 | . | CASSFPSTKFNSGNTIYF | TGTGCCAGCAGCTTCCCCAGTACTAAGTTCAACTCTGGAAACACCATATATTTT
TRBJ2-7 | 12 | . | TRBV29-1 | . | CSVGPQGYEQYF | TGCAGCGTTGGCCCACAGGGTTACGAGCAGTACTTC
TRBJ1-2 | 13 | TRBD1 | TRBV7-3 | few | CASSSDRGYGYTF | TGTGCCAGTAGCAGCGACAGGGGCTATGGCTACACCTTC
TRBJ1-1 | 15 | TRBD1 | TRBV5-5 | . | CASSLDRGRRTEAFF | TGTGCCAGCAGCTTGGACAGGGGGCGCAGGACTGAAGCTTTCTTT
TRBJ1-5 | 15 | TRBD1 | TRBV6-5 | . | CASSYGRGTEQPQHF | TGTGCCAGCAGTTACGGACGGGGGACAGAACAGCCCCAGCATTTT
TRBJ1-1 | 15 | . | TRBV6-6 | few | CAGMGQGRMNTEAFF | TGTGCCGGCATGGGTCAGGGGCGTATGAACACTGAAGCGTTCTTT
TRBJ2-3 | 13 | . | TRBV6-5 | many | CASSYPGGNTQYF | TGTGCCAGCAGTTACCCCGGGGGAAATACGCAGTATTTT
TRBJ2-1 | 16 | TRBD1 | TRBV28 | once | CASSTKGQGGYNEQFF | TGTGCCAGTAGTACCAAAGGACAGGGTGGCTACAATGAGCAGTTCTTC
TRBJ2-2 | 16 | . | TRBV5-1 | . | CASSLSGHGNTGELFF | TGCGCCAGCAGCTTGTCCGGCCACGGGAACACCGGGGAGCTGTTTTTT
TRBJ2-1 | 14 | . | TRBV28 | few | CASSFGGIGNEQFF | TGTGCCAGCAGTTTCGGAGGGATTGGCAATGAGCAGTTCTTC
TRBJ2-2 | 17 | TRBD2 | TRBV11-1 | . | CASSFQPALAAPVELFF | TGTGCCAGCAGCTTCCAACCGGCACTAGCGGCGCCCGTTGAGCTATTTTTT
TRBJ2-1 | 14 | . | TRBV11-1 | . | CGSSLYGQYNERFF | TGTGGCAGCAGCTTATACGGGCAGTACAATGAGCGGTTCTTC
TRBJ2-7 | 13 | TRBD2 | TRBV28 | many | CASSFRGRGEQYF | TGTGCCAGCAGTTTCCGCGGGAGAGGCGAGCAGTACTTC
TRBJ2-3 | 14 | . | TRBV11-2 | . | CAGSLKGDGDTQYF | TGTGCCGGCAGCTTAAAGGGGGATGGGGATACGCAGTATTTT
TRBJ2-2 | 15 | TRBD2 | TRBV4-1 | many | CASKVAGPNTGELFF | TGCGCCAGCAAAGTAGCGGGCCCGAACACCGGGGAGCTGTTTTTT
TRBJ2-7 | 13 | . | TRBV6-6 | many | CASSSESSYEQYF | TGTGCCAGCAGCTCCGAGAGCTCCTACGAGCAGTACTTC
TRBJ1-5 | 13 | . | TRBV12-3/TRBV12-4 | . | CDSSLTLYQPQHF | TGTGACAGCAGTTTGACCCTGTATCAGCCCCAGCATTTT
TRBJ2-5 | 12 | . | TRBV10-1 | . | CASGDGEETQYF | TGCGCCAGCGGGGATGGAGAAGAGACCCAGTACTTC
TRBJ1-1 | 16 | . | TRBV5-4 | . | CVSSRDGASRNIEAFF | TGTGTCAGCAGCCGCGACGGGGCCAGTAGGAACATTGAAGCTTTCTTT
TRBJ1-6 | 12 | . | TRBV30 | few | CAWSGPNSPLHF | TGTGCCTGGAGTGGACCCAATTCACCCCTCCACTTT
TRBJ2-7 | 15 | TRBD2 | TRBV4-1 | . | CASTPGTSGAYEQYF | TGCGCCAGCACGCCGGGGACTAGCGGGGCCTACGAGCAGTACTTC
TRBJ2-2 | 15 | . | TRBV11-2 | . | CASSHIRGRTEEPFF | TGTGCCAGCAGCCATATCCGGGGGAGGACCGAGGAGCCGTTTTTT
TRBJ2-5 | 14 | . | TRBV11-2 | . | CVSSLVLSIETQYF | TGTGTCAGCAGCTTAGTTCTGAGCATAGAGACCCAGTACTTC
TRBJ2-2 | 15 | . | TRBV6-1 | . | CASSEQGQNTGELFF | TGTGCCAGCAGCGAACAGGGACAGAACACCGGGGAGCTGTTTTTT